One T cell receptor beta chain is described in this entry. Its target is unknown. These data come from a study of cytomegalovirus exposure and HLA in healthy donors. In the PCR, 60 Vbeta and 13 Jbeta primers were used. Repertoires were generated with immunoSEQ multiplex PCR, while TCRdb's copy carries only in-frame clones and drops some. The sample holds 30,000 to 40,000 clones, 86% seen once. Trimming removed 4 bases from V and 1 base from J, with 14 bases in between. Looked up from germline, CDR1 is SEHNR and CDR2 is FQNEAQ (reference sequence). The CDR3 totals 16 residues. Overall study findings and caveats: Later analysis revealed greater clonal expansion in HLA-associated TCR beta chains than in equally common others. There were around 160 TCR beta chains listed as cytomegalovirus-associated.

Material: PBMCs. The receptor was derived from a woman between 40 and 50 years old in good health and CMV-seropositive. The chain combines TRBV7-9 with TRBJ1-5; weak D call: TRBD1 (5 bases). This CDR3 reads CASSSRGTGSNQPQHF. For the CDR3, the DNA is TGTGCCAGCAGCTCAAGGGGAACTGGGAGCAATCAGCCCCAGCATTTT.